The rows below give T cell receptor beta chains drawn from one sample of a study of shared clonotypes between healthy human individuals. Generated by immunoSEQ multiplex PCR, the TCRdb table keeps only in-frame clones and is missing some. The sample contains a few million clones, almost 96% of which appear only once. The specimen sequenced was naive CD4+ T cells sorted from blood. The receptors originated from a man aged 18 to 29 in good health. Both conserved end residues are part of each CDR3. The D gene is left open where the match is weak. The listing skips clone size in some rows; elsewhere it reads once, few, many or a size class.

d_call: .; j_call: TRBJ1-1; clone_size: .; v_call: TRBV19; cdr3_aa: CASSIGDIVNTEAFF; cdr3_nt: TGTGCCAGTAGTATTGGGGACATAGTGAACACTGAAGCTTTCTTT
d_call: .; j_call: TRBJ2-3; clone_size: once; v_call: TRBV10-1; cdr3_aa: CASSESLARSTDTQYF; cdr3_nt: TGCGCCAGCAGTGAGTCTCTAGCGAGAAGCACAGATACGCAGTATTTT
d_call: TRBD1; j_call: TRBJ1-3; clone_size: .; v_call: TRBV6-1; cdr3_aa: CARTGPTTGNTIYF; cdr3_nt: TGTGCCAGGACAGGGCCCACGACTGGAAACACCATATATTTT
d_call: TRBD1; j_call: TRBJ2-1; clone_size: once; v_call: TRBV7-9; cdr3_aa: CASSAMDRVNEQFF; cdr3_nt: TGTGCCAGCAGCGCAATGGACAGGGTCAATGAGCAGTTCTTC
d_call: TRBD1; j_call: TRBJ2-7; clone_size: .; v_call: TRBV6-6; cdr3_aa: CASTQGQGLYEQYF; cdr3_nt: TGTGCCAGCACGCAGGGACAGGGGCTATACGAGCAGTACTTC
d_call: TRBD2; j_call: TRBJ2-7; clone_size: once; v_call: TRBV6-1; cdr3_aa: CASSEGLAGPYEQYF; cdr3_nt: TGTGCCAGCAGTGAAGGGCTAGCGGGGCCCTACGAGCAGTACTTC
d_call: TRBD1; j_call: TRBJ1-6; clone_size: .; v_call: TRBV2; cdr3_aa: CAIQTGAGRDSPLHF; cdr3_nt: TGTGCCATACAAACAGGGGCCGGGAGGGATTCACCCCTCCACTTT
d_call: .; j_call: TRBJ1-2; clone_size: .; v_call: TRBV28; cdr3_aa: CASSLRGARGYTF; cdr3_nt: TGTGCCAGCAGTTTAAGGGGGGCAAGGGGCTACACCTTC
d_call: .; j_call: TRBJ2-7; clone_size: .; v_call: TRBV11-2; cdr3_aa: CASSLSGVEQYF; cdr3_nt: TGTGCCAGCAGCTTATCAGGGGTCGAGCAGTACTTC
d_call: .; j_call: TRBJ2-7; clone_size: few; v_call: TRBV7-2; cdr3_aa: CASSLRDGYEQYF; cdr3_nt: TGTGCCAGCAGCTTACGGGACGGCTACGAGCAGTACTTC
d_call: .; j_call: TRBJ2-3; clone_size: .; v_call: TRBV4-2; cdr3_aa: CASSQVGGPMADTQYF; cdr3_nt: TGTGCCAGCAGCCAAGTCGGGGGGCCCATGGCAGATACGCAGTATTTT
d_call: .; j_call: TRBJ1-4; clone_size: .; v_call: TRBV4-3; cdr3_aa: CASSQDRREGEKLFF; cdr3_nt: TGCGCCAGCAGCCAAGATCGCAGGGAGGGGGAAAAACTGTTTTTT
d_call: TRBD2; j_call: TRBJ2-7; clone_size: .; v_call: TRBV9; cdr3_aa: CASSPGGAGETYEQYF; cdr3_nt: TGTGCCAGCAGCCCGGGAGGTGCGGGAGAAACCTACGAGCAGTACTTC
d_call: TRBD2; j_call: TRBJ2-7; clone_size: .; v_call: TRBV2; cdr3_aa: CASSPLLLRGGSSYEQYF; cdr3_nt: TGTGCCAGCAGTCCCCTCCTCCTCCGGGGGGGCAGCTCCTACGAGCAGTACTTC
d_call: .; j_call: TRBJ2-3; clone_size: .; v_call: TRBV5-4; cdr3_aa: CASSAGRSKGPDTQYF; cdr3_nt: TGTGCCAGCAGCGCCGGACGGTCCAAGGGACCAGATACGCAGTATTTT
d_call: .; j_call: TRBJ2-5; clone_size: .; v_call: TRBV7-9; cdr3_aa: CASSSGRFGQETQYF; cdr3_nt: TGTGCCAGCAGCTCCGGCCGCTTCGGCCAAGAGACCCAGTACTTC
d_call: .; j_call: TRBJ2-5; clone_size: .; v_call: TRBV6-6; cdr3_aa: CASSYPFQGETQYF; cdr3_nt: TGTGCCAGCAGTTACCCTTTCCAGGGGGAGACCCAGTACTTC
d_call: .; j_call: TRBJ2-4; clone_size: .; v_call: TRBV19; cdr3_aa: CASSILQSLAKNIQYF; cdr3_nt: TGTGCCAGTAGTATACTTCAGTCTCTAGCCAAAAACATTCAGTACTTC
d_call: TRBD1; j_call: TRBJ1-2; clone_size: .; v_call: TRBV9; cdr3_aa: CASRGYGQGIDGYTF; cdr3_nt: TGTGCCAGCCGGGGTTATGGACAGGGGATTGATGGCTACACCTTC
d_call: TRBD1; j_call: TRBJ1-4; clone_size: .; v_call: TRBV5-1; cdr3_aa: CASSLTGNNEKLFF; cdr3_nt: TGCGCCAGCAGCCTGACAGGGAACAATGAAAAACTGTTTTTT
d_call: .; j_call: TRBJ2-7; clone_size: .; v_call: TRBV30; cdr3_aa: CAWRGGRTYEQYF; cdr3_nt: TGTGCCTGGAGAGGAGGCAGAACCTACGAGCAGTACTTC
d_call: .; j_call: TRBJ2-6; clone_size: .; v_call: TRBV21-1; cdr3_aa: CASSETYAGTGANVLTF; cdr3_nt: TGTGCCAGCAGCGAAACCTATGCAGGAACCGGGGCCAACGTCCTGACTTTC
d_call: TRBD1; j_call: TRBJ2-7; clone_size: .; v_call: TRBV5-1; cdr3_aa: CASSMGQQSPEQYF; cdr3_nt: TGCGCCAGCAGCATGGGACAGCAATCACCTGAGCAGTACTTC
d_call: .; j_call: TRBJ2-4; clone_size: .; v_call: TRBV19; cdr3_aa: CASSIGGLAKNIQYF; cdr3_nt: TGTGCCAGTAGTATAGGTGGGCTAGCCAAAAACATTCAGTACTTC
d_call: .; j_call: TRBJ2-5; clone_size: .; v_call: TRBV11-2; cdr3_aa: CASSLDPAAETQYF; cdr3_nt: TGTGCCAGCAGCTTAGATCCGGCCGCAGAGACCCAGTACTTC
d_call: .; j_call: TRBJ2-3; clone_size: once; v_call: TRBV7-2; cdr3_aa: CASKTSIQLPSTDTQYF; cdr3_nt: TGTGCCAGCAAAACCAGCATCCAGCTACCAAGCACAGATACGCAGTATTTT
d_call: .; j_call: TRBJ2-7; clone_size: .; v_call: TRBV27; cdr3_aa: CASSSVNTVGEQYF; cdr3_nt: TGTGCCAGCAGTTCCGTTAATACGGTAGGCGAGCAGTACTTC
d_call: .; j_call: TRBJ2-3; clone_size: .; v_call: TRBV25-1; cdr3_aa: CASSESLDWASTDTQYF; cdr3_nt: TGTGCCAGCAGTGAATCGCTGGATTGGGCGAGCACAGATACGCAGTATTTT
d_call: TRBD2; j_call: TRBJ2-5; clone_size: .; v_call: TRBV5-1; cdr3_aa: CASSPGLAGGQETQYF; cdr3_nt: TGCGCCAGCAGCCCGGGACTAGCGGGGGGCCAAGAGACCCAGTACTTC
d_call: .; j_call: TRBJ2-3; clone_size: once; v_call: TRBV5-1; cdr3_aa: CASSLDGGTARDTQYF; cdr3_nt: TGCGCCAGCAGCTTGGATGGGGGGACTGCAAGAGATACGCAGTATTTT
d_call: .; j_call: TRBJ1-1; clone_size: once; v_call: TRBV11-3; cdr3_aa: CASSLDQTGTAFF; cdr3_nt: TGTGCCAGCAGCTTAGATCAAACGGGAACAGCTTTCTTT
d_call: .; j_call: TRBJ1-5; clone_size: .; v_call: TRBV6-1; cdr3_aa: CASSEGQGNQPQHF; cdr3_nt: TGTGCCAGCAGTGAAGGACAGGGCAATCAGCCCCAGCATTTT
d_call: .; j_call: TRBJ1-3; clone_size: .; v_call: TRBV25-1; cdr3_aa: CASSRFNSGNTIYF; cdr3_nt: TGTGCCAGCAGCCGATTTAACTCTGGAAACACCATATATTTT
d_call: .; j_call: TRBJ2-3; clone_size: .; v_call: TRBV7-9; cdr3_aa: CASSLGGDDTQYF; cdr3_nt: TGTGCCAGCAGCTTAGGAGGGGATGATACGCAGTATTTT
d_call: .; j_call: TRBJ2-3; clone_size: .; v_call: TRBV10-3; cdr3_aa: CAISPGLTTDTQYF; cdr3_nt: TGTGCCATCAGCCCGGGACTTACCACAGATACGCAGTATTTT